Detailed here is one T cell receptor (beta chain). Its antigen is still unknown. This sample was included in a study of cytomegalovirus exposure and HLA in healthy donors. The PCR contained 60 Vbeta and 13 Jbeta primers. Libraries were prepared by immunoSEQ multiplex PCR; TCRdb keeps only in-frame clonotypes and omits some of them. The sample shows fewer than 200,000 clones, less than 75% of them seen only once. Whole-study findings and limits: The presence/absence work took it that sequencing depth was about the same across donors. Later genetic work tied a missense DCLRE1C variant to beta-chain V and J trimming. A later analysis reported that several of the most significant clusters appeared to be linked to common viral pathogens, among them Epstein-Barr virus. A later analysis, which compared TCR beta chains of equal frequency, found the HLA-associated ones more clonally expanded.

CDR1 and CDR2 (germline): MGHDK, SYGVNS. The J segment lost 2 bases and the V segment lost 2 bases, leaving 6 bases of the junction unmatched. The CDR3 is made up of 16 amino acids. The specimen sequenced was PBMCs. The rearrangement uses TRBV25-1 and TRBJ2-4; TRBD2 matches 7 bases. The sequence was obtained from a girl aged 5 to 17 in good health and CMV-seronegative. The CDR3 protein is CASSEGGGGSKNIQYF. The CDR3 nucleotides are TGTGCCAGCAGTGAAGGGGGGGGAGGTTCCAAAAACATTCAGTACTTC. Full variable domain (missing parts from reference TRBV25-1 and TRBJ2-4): EADIYQTPRYLVIGTGKKITLECSQTMGHDKMYWYQQDPGMELHLIHYSYGVNSTEKGDLSSESTVSRIRTEHFPLTLESARPSHTSQYLCASSEGGGGSKNIQYFGAGTRLSVL.